Listed below are T cell receptor beta chains from one sample, sequenced in a study of blood T cell repertoires in COVID-19. Clones were sequenced by immunoSEQ multiplex PCR, and TCRdb holds only the in-frame ones, with some missing. The sample carries more than 200,000 clones, less than 90% recorded once. The specimen sequenced was peripheral blood. The origin of the receptors is a woman aged 65 to 85 with active or convalescent COVID-19. The CDR3 runs from the conserved cysteine through the conserved F or W. Each record gives: D gene, CDR3 length, J gene, clone size, V gene, CDR3 DNA, CDR3 protein. D genes are given only for firm matches. Part of the rows lack a size; the others show once, few, many or a class for expanded clones.

d_call: .; cdr3_length: 12; j_call: TRBJ2-7; clone_size: .; v_call: TRBV18; cdr3_nt: TGTGCCAGCTCACCCCCTACCTACGAGCAGTACTTC; cdr3_aa: CASSPPTYEQYF
d_call: .; cdr3_length: 13; j_call: TRBJ1-2; clone_size: .; v_call: TRBV29-1; cdr3_nt: TGCAGCGTTGAAGTTGCCCCGGGGTATGGCTACACCTTC; cdr3_aa: CSVEVAPGYGYTF
d_call: TRBD2; cdr3_length: 15; j_call: TRBJ2-3; clone_size: .; v_call: TRBV27; cdr3_nt: TGTGCCAGCAGTTTGACTAGCGTTAGCACAGATACGCAGTATTTT; cdr3_aa: CASSLTSVSTDTQYF
d_call: TRBD2; cdr3_length: 13; j_call: TRBJ2-5; clone_size: .; v_call: TRBV11-3; cdr3_nt: TGTGCCAGCAGCGTACTAGCGGGGAAGACCCAGTACTTC; cdr3_aa: CASSVLAGKTQYF
d_call: .; cdr3_length: 16; j_call: TRBJ1-6; clone_size: .; v_call: TRBV5-6; cdr3_nt: TGTGCCAGCACCTCCCTCGATGGACGGGAAAATTCACCCCTCCACTTT; cdr3_aa: CASTSLDGRENSPLHF
d_call: TRBD1; cdr3_length: 15; j_call: TRBJ1-5; clone_size: .; v_call: TRBV2; cdr3_nt: TGTGCCAGCAGTGAAGTACTACAGGGGAATCAGCCCCAGCATTTT; cdr3_aa: CASSEVLQGNQPQHF
d_call: .; cdr3_length: 16; j_call: TRBJ2-7; clone_size: .; v_call: TRBV29-1; cdr3_nt: TGCAGCGCGGTAGCGCTAGATCGTGGCTTTGAGGGGGGGGAGTACTTC; cdr3_aa: CSAVALDRGFEGGEYF
d_call: .; cdr3_length: 13; j_call: TRBJ2-5; clone_size: .; v_call: TRBV7-8; cdr3_nt: TGTGCCAGCTCCCTTAGCGACCAAGAGACCCAGTACTTC; cdr3_aa: CASSLSDQETQYF
d_call: .; cdr3_length: 13; j_call: TRBJ2-3; clone_size: once; v_call: TRBV28; cdr3_nt: TGTGCCAGCACGGCGGGGAGCACAGATACGCAGTATTTT; cdr3_aa: CASTAGSTDTQYF
d_call: TRBD1; cdr3_length: 13; j_call: TRBJ1-1; clone_size: .; v_call: TRBV12-3/TRBV12-4; cdr3_nt: TGTGCCAGCAACAGGGACAGGGTCACTGAAGCTTTCTTT; cdr3_aa: CASNRDRVTEAFF
d_call: .; cdr3_length: 13; j_call: TRBJ1-2; clone_size: .; v_call: TRBV4-1; cdr3_nt: TGCGCCAGCAGCCAAGGGTACAGGGATGGCTACACCTTC; cdr3_aa: CASSQGYRDGYTF
d_call: TRBD2; cdr3_length: 14; j_call: TRBJ2-7; clone_size: .; v_call: TRBV6-2/TRBV6-3; cdr3_nt: TGTGCCAGCAGTTACCCGGGACTAGCGGGGGAGCAGTACTTC; cdr3_aa: CASSYPGLAGEQYF
d_call: .; cdr3_length: 10; j_call: TRBJ2-5; clone_size: .; v_call: TRBV27; cdr3_nt: TGTGCCAGCAGTCAGCCCCACAGGAACTTC; cdr3_aa: CASSQPHRNF
d_call: .; cdr3_length: 13; j_call: TRBJ1-5; clone_size: .; v_call: TRBV30; cdr3_nt: TGTGCCTGGAGTAACGGCGGGGATCAGCCCCAGCATTTT; cdr3_aa: CAWSNGGDQPQHF
d_call: .; cdr3_length: 12; j_call: TRBJ1-5; clone_size: few; v_call: TRBV6-5; cdr3_nt: TGTGCCAGCAGTCAGTACAATCAGCCCCAGCATTTT; cdr3_aa: CASSQYNQPQHF
d_call: .; cdr3_length: 13; j_call: TRBJ1-1; clone_size: .; v_call: TRBV29-1; cdr3_nt: TGCAGCGCACAGGGTTTTTTGGACACTGAAGCTTTCTTT; cdr3_aa: CSAQGFLDTEAFF
d_call: .; cdr3_length: 12; j_call: TRBJ1-1; clone_size: once; v_call: TRBV18; cdr3_nt: TGTGCCAGCTCACAACAGAACACTGAAGCTTTCTTT; cdr3_aa: CASSQQNTEAFF
d_call: .; cdr3_length: 13; j_call: TRBJ2-7; clone_size: .; v_call: TRBV7-2; cdr3_nt: TGTGCCAGCAGCTTAGAGGCGGGCTACGAGCAGTACTTC; cdr3_aa: CASSLEAGYEQYF
d_call: .; cdr3_length: 15; j_call: TRBJ1-5; clone_size: .; v_call: TRBV19; cdr3_nt: TGTGCCAGTAGTATCACTCTGAGGGCCCCTCAGCCCCAGCATTTT; cdr3_aa: CASSITLRAPQPQHF
d_call: .; cdr3_length: 15; j_call: TRBJ1-1; clone_size: .; v_call: TRBV5-5; cdr3_nt: TGTGCCAGCAGCTTGTTCTGGACAGTGAACACTGAAGCTTTCTTT; cdr3_aa: CASSLFWTVNTEAFF
d_call: .; cdr3_length: 13; j_call: TRBJ1-6; clone_size: .; v_call: TRBV5-4; cdr3_nt: TGTGCCAGCAGCCGGGTGAGTGGTTCACCCCTCCACTTT; cdr3_aa: CASSRVSGSPLHF
d_call: .; cdr3_length: 13; j_call: TRBJ2-7; clone_size: .; v_call: TRBV6-1; cdr3_nt: TGTGCCAGCAGTGAAGCGCTCCCGCGCGAGCAGTACTTC; cdr3_aa: CASSEALPREQYF
d_call: .; cdr3_length: 14; j_call: TRBJ2-5; clone_size: .; v_call: TRBV19; cdr3_nt: TGTGCCAGTAGTATTTTGTCAGGGTCGAAGACCCAGTACTTC; cdr3_aa: CASSILSGSKTQYF
d_call: .; cdr3_length: 15; j_call: TRBJ1-2; clone_size: .; v_call: TRBV7-9; cdr3_nt: TGTGCCAGCAGCTTATGGACAGCCATTAACTATGGCTACACCTTC; cdr3_aa: CASSLWTAINYGYTF
d_call: .; cdr3_length: 16; j_call: TRBJ2-3; clone_size: few; v_call: TRBV5-4; cdr3_nt: TGTGCCAGCAGCCCGCGATCGGAGCGGAGCACAGATACGCAGTATTTT; cdr3_aa: CASSPRSERSTDTQYF
d_call: .; cdr3_length: 15; j_call: TRBJ2-1; clone_size: .; v_call: TRBV3-1/TRBV3-2; cdr3_nt: TGTGCCAGCAGCCAAGAAAGTGGGTGGAGGAATGAGCAGTTCTTC; cdr3_aa: CASSQESGWRNEQFF
d_call: TRBD1; cdr3_length: 13; j_call: TRBJ1-1; clone_size: .; v_call: TRBV7-8; cdr3_nt: TGTGCCAGCAGCTACCAGGGGGTCACTGAAGCTTTCTTT; cdr3_aa: CASSYQGVTEAFF
d_call: .; cdr3_length: 17; j_call: TRBJ2-3; clone_size: .; v_call: TRBV15; cdr3_nt: TGTGCCACCAGCAGTGACACAGGGAGAAGGTTCACAGATACGCAGTATTTT; cdr3_aa: CATSSDTGRRFTDTQYF
d_call: TRBD2; cdr3_length: 15; j_call: TRBJ2-1; clone_size: .; v_call: TRBV9; cdr3_nt: TGTGCCAGCAGCGTAGGTAGCGGGAGAACCAACGAGCAGTTCTTC; cdr3_aa: CASSVGSGRTNEQFF
d_call: TRBD2; cdr3_length: 13; j_call: TRBJ2-5; clone_size: .; v_call: TRBV2; cdr3_nt: TGTGCCAGCAGGGGAGGGGCGGGGGAGACCCAGTACTTC; cdr3_aa: CASRGGAGETQYF
d_call: TRBD2; cdr3_length: 15; j_call: TRBJ2-1; clone_size: .; v_call: TRBV11-2; cdr3_nt: TGTGCCAGCAGTCCACAAGCGGGGATATACAATGAGCAGTTCTTC; cdr3_aa: CASSPQAGIYNEQFF
d_call: TRBD1; cdr3_length: 15; j_call: TRBJ1-3; clone_size: .; v_call: TRBV5-4; cdr3_nt: TGTGCCAGCAGCCCAAGACAGGGCCCCGGAAACACCATATATTTT; cdr3_aa: CASSPRQGPGNTIYF
d_call: TRBD2; cdr3_length: 18; j_call: TRBJ2-2; clone_size: .; v_call: TRBV30; cdr3_nt: TGTGCCTGGAGTGTTTTCTCTAGCGGGAGGGCCCTCACCGGGGAGCTGTTTTTT; cdr3_aa: CAWSVFSSGRALTGELFF
d_call: .; cdr3_length: 15; j_call: TRBJ2-1; clone_size: .; v_call: TRBV19; cdr3_nt: TGTGCCAGTTCAACAGGGGGGGTAACCTACAATGAGCAGTTCTTC; cdr3_aa: CASSTGGVTYNEQFF
d_call: .; cdr3_length: 13; j_call: TRBJ1-1; clone_size: once; v_call: TRBV11-3; cdr3_nt: TGTGCCAGCAGTTTAAACAGGGTAACTGAAGCTTTCTTT; cdr3_aa: CASSLNRVTEAFF
d_call: TRBD1; cdr3_length: 13; j_call: TRBJ2-7; clone_size: .; v_call: TRBV10-3; cdr3_nt: TGTGCCACCCTACCCGGACAGGGAGTCGAGCAGTACTTC; cdr3_aa: CATLPGQGVEQYF
d_call: .; cdr3_length: 15; j_call: TRBJ2-7; clone_size: .; v_call: TRBV7-7; cdr3_nt: TGTGCTAGCAGCTTAGGAAGCTCGAGGAACTACGAGCAGTACTTC; cdr3_aa: CASSLGSSRNYEQYF
d_call: TRBD1; cdr3_length: 19; j_call: TRBJ1-3; clone_size: .; v_call: TRBV5-1; cdr3_nt: TGCGCCAGCAGCCCGGGGACAGGGGCGCCCCGATTCTCTGGAAACACCATATATTTT; cdr3_aa: CASSPGTGAPRFSGNTIYF
d_call: TRBD2; cdr3_length: 17; j_call: TRBJ2-7; clone_size: .; v_call: TRBV5-1; cdr3_nt: TGCGCCAGCAGCCCCCTTCGGCTAGCGGGAGGGCCGGGGGAGCAGTACTTC; cdr3_aa: CASSPLRLAGGPGEQYF
d_call: .; cdr3_length: 14; j_call: TRBJ2-2; clone_size: .; v_call: TRBV6-6; cdr3_nt: TGTGCCAGCAGCCAGGGGCAGACCATCGGGGAGCTGTTTTTT; cdr3_aa: CASSQGQTIGELFF
d_call: .; cdr3_length: 13; j_call: TRBJ1-1; clone_size: .; v_call: TRBV25-1; cdr3_nt: TGTGCCAGCAGACCTTACAGGGACACTGAAGCTTTCTTT; cdr3_aa: CASRPYRDTEAFF
d_call: TRBD2; cdr3_length: 18; j_call: TRBJ2-2; clone_size: .; v_call: TRBV27; cdr3_nt: TGTGCCAGCAGTTTAGCCGGGACTAGCGGGAGGAGGACCGGGGAGCTGTTTTTT; cdr3_aa: CASSLAGTSGRRTGELFF
d_call: .; cdr3_length: 15; j_call: TRBJ2-2; clone_size: few; v_call: TRBV2; cdr3_nt: TGTGCCAGCAGTGAGATCGGGATTGGGACCGGGGAGCTGTTTTTT; cdr3_aa: CASSEIGIGTGELFF
d_call: .; cdr3_length: 15; j_call: TRBJ1-3; clone_size: .; v_call: TRBV5-6; cdr3_nt: TGTGCCAGCAGCTTCGTTGGGGGGTCTGGAAACACCATATATTTT; cdr3_aa: CASSFVGGSGNTIYF
d_call: .; cdr3_length: 14; j_call: TRBJ1-6; clone_size: .; v_call: TRBV5-5; cdr3_nt: TGTGCCAGCAGCCCCGGTTACGGGGATTCACCCCTCCACTTT; cdr3_aa: CASSPGYGDSPLHF
d_call: TRBD1; cdr3_length: 17; j_call: TRBJ2-2; clone_size: .; v_call: TRBV5-6; cdr3_nt: TGTGCCAGCAGCATACTCGGACAGGGCGTTCACACCGGGGAGCTGTTTTTT; cdr3_aa: CASSILGQGVHTGELFF
d_call: .; cdr3_length: 13; j_call: TRBJ2-2; clone_size: .; v_call: TRBV18; cdr3_nt: TGTGCCAGCTCAGTAACAGCCACCGGGGAGCTGTTTTTT; cdr3_aa: CASSVTATGELFF
d_call: .; cdr3_length: 15; j_call: TRBJ1-4; clone_size: .; v_call: TRBV11-2; cdr3_nt: TGTGCCAGCAGCTTAGGCCCCGGGTATAATGAAAAACTGTTTTTT; cdr3_aa: CASSLGPGYNEKLFF
d_call: .; cdr3_length: 15; j_call: TRBJ1-1; clone_size: .; v_call: TRBV7-2; cdr3_nt: TGTGCCAGCAGCTTAGCGGGAAACGGGGGCACTGAAGCTTTCTTT; cdr3_aa: CASSLAGNGGTEAFF
d_call: TRBD1; cdr3_length: 15; j_call: TRBJ2-4; clone_size: .; v_call: TRBV5-8; cdr3_nt: TGTGCCAGCAGCTCCGACAGGGTACCCAAAAACATTCAGTACTTC; cdr3_aa: CASSSDRVPKNIQYF
d_call: .; cdr3_length: 13; j_call: TRBJ2-7; clone_size: .; v_call: TRBV11-2; cdr3_nt: TGTGCCAGCAGCTTAGCTTTACTAGGCGAGCAGTACTTC; cdr3_aa: CASSLALLGEQYF
d_call: .; cdr3_length: 15; j_call: TRBJ2-2; clone_size: .; v_call: TRBV18; cdr3_nt: TGTGCCAGCTCCCTCGGACTGGCGAACACCGGGGAGCTGTTTTTT; cdr3_aa: CASSLGLANTGELFF